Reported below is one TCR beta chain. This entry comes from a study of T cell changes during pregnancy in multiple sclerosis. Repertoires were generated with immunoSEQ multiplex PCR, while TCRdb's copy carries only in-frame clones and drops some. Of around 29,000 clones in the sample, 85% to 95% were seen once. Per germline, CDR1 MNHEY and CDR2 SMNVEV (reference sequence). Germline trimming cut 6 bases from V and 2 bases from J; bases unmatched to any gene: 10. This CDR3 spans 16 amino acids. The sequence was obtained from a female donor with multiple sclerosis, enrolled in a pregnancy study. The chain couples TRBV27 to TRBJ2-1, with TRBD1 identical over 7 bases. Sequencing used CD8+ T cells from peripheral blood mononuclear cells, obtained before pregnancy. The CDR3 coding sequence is TGTGCCAGCAGGGTGACAGGGCCAGCCCCCTACAATGAGCAGTTCTTC. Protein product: CASRVTGPAPYNEQFF.